The 15 T cell receptor beta chains below were found in one sample sequenced in a study of cytomegalovirus exposure and HLA in healthy donors. Primers: 60 Vbeta forward and 13 Jbeta reverse. Assay used: immunoSEQ multiplex PCR; TCRdb lists only in-frame clones, some missing. The table includes 100,000 to 150,000 clones, 77% detected once. The sequenced sample consisted of PBMCs. Every receptor here comes from a woman in her thirties or forties in good health and CMV-seropositive.

The chain has TRBV27 and TRBJ2-7, with TRBD2 matching 7 bases. Germline lookup yields CDR1 MNHEY and CDR2 SMNVEV (reference sequence). The CDR3 has 13 amino acids. The ends lost 2 bases at V and 2 bases at J; junction bases unmatched: 0. The CDR3 loop reads CASSLGLAYEQYF. DNA for the CDR3: TGTGCCAGCAGTTTAGGACTAGCCTACGAGCAGTACTTC.

V is TRBV2 and J is TRBJ1-3, with TRBD1 identical over 7 bases. The V gene end was trimmed by 6 bases and the J gene end by 0 bases; junction bases not matched to a gene: 5. The CDR3 consists of 15 residues. Germline V gene data show CDR1 as SNHLY and CDR2 as FYNNEI. In nucleotides, the CDR3 is TGTGCCAGCAGGAGACAGGGTAGCTCTGGAAACACCATATATTTT. It encodes CASRRQGSSGNTIYF.

J is TRBJ2-5 and V is TRBV13, with 8 nucleotides matching TRBD1. The J call may not be correct, given that the DNA end is closer to TRBJ2-7. The CDR3 totals 16 residues. In germline, CDR1 is PRHDT, CDR2 FYEKMQ (reference sequence). CDR3 bases: TGTGCCAGCAGCTTAGGCCCCGACAGGGGCTTGGCCGAGCAGTACTTC. Translating gives CASSLGPDRGLAEQYF.

The CDR3: CATHRGPSTGELFF. CDR3 DNA: TGTGCCACCCATAGGGGCCCCTCTACCGGGGAGCTGTTTTTT. J is TRBJ2-2 and V is TRBV6-1, with D maybe TRBD1 (5 bases). Germline CDR1 and CDR2: MNHNS and SASEGT. This CDR3 has 14 amino acids. Trimming removed 10 bases at V and 5 bases at J, with 17 bases between.

This rearrangement joins TRBV13 to TRBJ1-5, with 10 bases matching TRBD1. The CDR3 contains 15 residues. Trimming cost V 4 bases and J 6 bases; bases outside gene matches: 6. Per the germline V gene, CDR1 is PRHDT and CDR2 is FYEKMQ (reference sequence). The chain's CDR3 is CASSSGQGIGQPQHF. The CDR3, as DNA: TGTGCCAGCAGCTCGGGACAGGGGATCGGTCAGCCCCAGCATTTT. Variable domain in full (rest from reference TRBV13 and TRBJ1-5): AAGVIQSPRHLIKEKRETATLKCYPIPRHDTVYWYQQGPGQDPQFLISFYEKMQSDKGSIPDRFSAQQFSDYHSELNMSSLELGDSALYFCASSSGQGIGQPQHFGDGTRLSIL.

The rearrangement uses TRBV5-1 and TRBJ1-3, with TRBD1 matching over 8 bases. The CDR3 sequence is 14 residues long. J was trimmed by 4 bases and V by 4 bases; bases with no gene match: 4. CDR1 is SGHRS and CDR2 is YFSETQ in the germline V gene. CDR3 sequence: CASSPQGAGNTIYF. The CDR3 DNA follows: TGCGCCAGCAGCCCCCAGGGGGCCGGAAACACCATATATTTT.

This clone was seen only once. The chain links TRBV2 to TRBJ2-7, with 11 bases aligning to TRBD2. Losses at the gene ends were 2 bases for V and 6 bases for J; bases not matched to a gene: 12. This CDR3 spans 17 amino acids. Germline assignment: CDR1 SNHLY and CDR2 FYNNEI. As DNA, the CDR3 is TGTGCCAGCAGTGAAAATATTGTAGCGGGAGGGCCAGGCGAGCAGTACTTC. Translation: CASSENIVAGGPGEQYF.

The chain carries TRBV6-1 and TRBJ2-1, with 8 bases identical to TRBD2. The junction had 13 bases not matched to a gene; V was cut back by 10 bases and J by 8 bases. The CDR3 length is 14 residues. CDR1 is MNHNS and CDR2 is SASEGT in the germline V gene. The CDR3: CAIVAGMVADEQFF. The CDR3 bases are TGTGCCATCGTAGCGGGAATGGTAGCCGATGAGCAGTTCTTC.

The chain carries TRBV27 and TRBJ1-5; 9 nucleotides agree with TRBD1. Trimming removed 0 bases from V and 4 bases from J; junction bases left unmatched: 4. Germline assignment: CDR1 MNHEY and CDR2 SMNVEV (reference sequence). This CDR3 is 16 amino acids long. The CDR3: CASSLSYGTGNQPQHF. The CDR3 DNA is TGTGCCAGCAGTTTATCATACGGGACAGGGAATCAGCCCCAGCATTTT.

The chain recombines TRBV15 with TRBJ2-5, with 7 bases fitting TRBD2. Germline values: CDR1 LNHNV, CDR2 YYDKDF (reference sequence). The CDR3 has 14 residues. V lost 1 base and J lost 4; bases outside the gene matches: 3. CDR3 loop: CATSRGTRRETQYF. The CDR3 DNA is TGTGCCACCAGCAGAGGGACTAGAAGAGAGACCCAGTACTTC.

This clone was detected a few times. V usage is TRBV19 and J usage is TRBJ2-1; TRBD1 matches 8 bases. From germline, CDR1 is LNHDA and CDR2 SQIVND (reference sequence). CDR3 length: 16 residues. Unmatched junction bases numbered 8, after V lost 5 bases and J lost 2 bases. The CDR3 sequence: CASSRTGRYPYNEQFF. CDR3 nucleotides: TGTGCCAGTAGTCGGACAGGGAGGTATCCCTACAATGAGCAGTTCTTC.

V is TRBV10-3 and J is TRBJ2-7, with no clear D. Germline lookup yields CDR1 ENHRY and CDR2 SYGVKD. The CDR3 loop spans 11 amino acids. Trimming left V 4 bases short and J 4 bases short, with 5 bases between. The CDR3 region is CAISASYEQYF. As DNA, the CDR3 is TGTGCCATCAGTGCTTCGTACGAGCAGTACTTC.

The CDR3 protein is CASSLTGQGVHEQYF. CDR3 bases: TGTGCCAGCTCACTCACGGGACAGGGAGTACACGAGCAGTACTTC. The chain links TRBV18 to TRBJ2-7; 9 bases are a match to TRBD1. V trimming: 4 bases; J trimming: 5 bases; junction bases outside the gene matches: 9. The CDR3 loop spans 15 amino acids. Germline CDR1 is KGHSH and CDR2 is LQKENI.

The chain joins TRBV5-1 to TRBJ2-5, with 16 bases matching TRBD2. The trim removed 4 bases at V and 14 bases at J, leaving 5 bases unmatched. The germline gives CDR1 SGHRS, CDR2 YFSETQ. CDR3 size: 13 residues. CDR3 loop: CASSGGLAGGPYF. The DNA of the CDR3 is TGCGCCAGCAGCGGGGGACTAGCGGGAGGGCCCTACTTC.

The CDR3 loop is CAITRGTASTDTQYF. For the CDR3, the DNA is TGTGCCATCACCCGCGGGACGGCGAGCACAGATACGCAGTATTTT. The chain uses TRBV10-3 and TRBJ2-3; a possible D gene is TRBD2 (6 bases). Germline CDR1 ENHRY, CDR2 SYGVKD. There are 15 residues in the CDR3. V was trimmed by 7 bases and J by 0 bases, leaving 14 bases between them.